This T cell receptor beta chain appears in the sequencing data of a study of shared clonotypes between healthy human individuals. Across the whole study: The study enrolled a couple of women and three men aged 18 to 49. Each donor had three CD4 naive, three CD4 memory, two CD8 naive and one CD8 memory plate.

As regards this clone: Its cognate antigen is unknown.

Some clones are missing from TCRdb's copy, which holds only in-frame ones; the method was immunoSEQ multiplex PCR. This sample has approximately 940,000 clones, with less than 85% found just once. Whole-study results and caveats: What limited the represented genetic and exposure-history diversity was the small number of donors.

The CDR3 length is 15 residues. Germline values: CDR1 SGHTA, CDR2 FQGNSA. Trimming took 5 bases from V and 1 from J, leaving 15 bases between them. The TCR was taken from a man aged 18 to 29 in good health. The specimen was memory CD4+ T cells sorted from blood. Subset given: CD45RA-negative fraction. The chain has TRBV7-2 and TRBJ2-7; a possible D gene is TRBD2 (6 bases). The DNA for the CDR3 is TGTGCCAGCAGCCCCGTCCGCGGGACTTCCTACGAGCAGTACTTC. It translates to CASSPVRGTSYEQYF.